This TCR beta chain was captured by sequencing in a study of identical twins. This clonotype has only a few counts. TCRdb fed the 5' RACE reads into MiXCR, producing one record per CDR3 protein. The table includes about 160,000 distinct CDR3 sequences, 3% to 4.5% detected once. Trimming pared 1 base from V and 2 bases from J, leaving 9 bases between. Per the germline V gene, CDR1 is LGHDT and CDR2 is YNNKEL (reference sequence). CDR3 size: 14 residues. The rearrangement uses TRBV3-1 and TRBJ2-7; D ambiguous. The sequencing input was memory T cells sorted from blood. The TCR originated in a man aged 18 to 30 in good health. The DNA of the CDR3 is TGTGCCAGCAGCCAAGGGGCCACTACCTACGAGCAGTACTTC. It codes for CASSQGATTYEQYF.